The clone carrying this TCR beta chain was counted ten times or more. The time point: patch test 1, 2 weeks after DPC sensitization. Treatment: therapeutic diphenylcyclopropenone sensitization with weekly scalp DPC. Total RNA came from unfractionated whole blood. Blood draws came before every patch-test application. This sample was included in a study of human T cells and chemical hapten exposure. From the RACE reads, TCRdb called clonotypes with MiXCR, one entry per CDR3 protein. Found here are approximately 41,000 distinct CDR3 sequences, 3.5% to 4% of them singletons; the top ten hold about 24%. After removal of 0 bases from V and 3 bases from J, the junction contained 0 bases not matched to a gene. The length of the CDR3 is 15 residues. Germline V gene data show CDR1 as GTSNPN and CDR2 as SVGIG (reference sequence).

The sequencing used whole blood, collected in connection with sensitization to the hapten diphenylcyclopropenone (DPC). This receptor was identified in a man between 50 and 59 years old with alopecia areata. Some clones in this sample may be carry-over from other donors' samples. The chain carries TRBV30 and TRBJ2-2, with 11 positions matching TRBD2. The CDR3 nucleotides read TGTGCCTGGAGTGTACTAGCGGGAGACACCGGGGAGCTGTTTTTT. Residues: CAWSVLAGDTGELFF.